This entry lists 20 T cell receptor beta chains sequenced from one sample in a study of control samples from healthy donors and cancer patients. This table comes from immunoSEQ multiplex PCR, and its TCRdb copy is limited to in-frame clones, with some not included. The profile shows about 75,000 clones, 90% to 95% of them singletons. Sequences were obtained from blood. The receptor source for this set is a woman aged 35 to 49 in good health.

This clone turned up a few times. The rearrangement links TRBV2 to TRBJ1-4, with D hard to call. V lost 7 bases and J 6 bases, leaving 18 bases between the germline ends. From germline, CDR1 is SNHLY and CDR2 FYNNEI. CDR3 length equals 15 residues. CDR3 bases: TGTGCCAGCACCCAATCGAGACCCCGGGATGAAAAACTGTTTTTT. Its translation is CASTQSRPRDEKLFF.

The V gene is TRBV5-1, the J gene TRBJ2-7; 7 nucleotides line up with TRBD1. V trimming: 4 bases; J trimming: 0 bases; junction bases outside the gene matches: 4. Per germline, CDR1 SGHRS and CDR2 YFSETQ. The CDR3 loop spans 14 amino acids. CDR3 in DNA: TGCGCCAGCAGCATTGGACAGGACTCCTACGAGCAGTACTTC. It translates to CASSIGQDSYEQYF.

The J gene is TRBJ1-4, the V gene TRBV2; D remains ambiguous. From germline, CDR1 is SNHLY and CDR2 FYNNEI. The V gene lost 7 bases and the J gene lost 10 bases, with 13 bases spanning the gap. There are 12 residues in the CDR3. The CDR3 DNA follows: TGTGCCAGCATCGGGCGGGTAGGAAAACTGTTTTTT. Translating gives CASIGRVGKLFF. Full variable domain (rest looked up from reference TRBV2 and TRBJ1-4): EPEVTQTPSHQVTQMGQEVILRCVPISNHLYFYWYRQILGQKVEFLVSFYNNEISEKSEIFDDQFSVERPDGSNFTLKIRSTKLEDSAMYFCASIGRVGKLFFGSGTQLSVL.

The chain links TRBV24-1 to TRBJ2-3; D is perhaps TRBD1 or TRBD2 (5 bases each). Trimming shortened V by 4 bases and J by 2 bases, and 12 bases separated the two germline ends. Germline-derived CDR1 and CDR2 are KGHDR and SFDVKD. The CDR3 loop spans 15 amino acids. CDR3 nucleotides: TGTGCCACCAGTGACCTTCCCGGGACCACAGATACGCAGTATTTT. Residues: CATSDLPGTTDTQYF.

CDR3 in DNA: TGCGCCAGCAGCTTGGGACTAGCGGGGAACAATGAGCAGTTCTTC. It codes for CASSLGLAGNNEQFF. This rearrangement joins TRBV5-1 to TRBJ2-1; 11 nucleotides match TRBD2. This CDR3 is 15 amino acids long. CDR1 is SGHRS and CDR2 is YFSETQ in the germline V gene. V shed 0 bases and J 5 bases; nucleotides not matched to a gene: 1.

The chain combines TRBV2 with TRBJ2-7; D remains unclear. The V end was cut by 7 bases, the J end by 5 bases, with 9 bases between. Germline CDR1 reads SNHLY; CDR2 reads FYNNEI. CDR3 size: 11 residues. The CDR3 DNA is TGTGCCAGCACAACTAAGAACGAGCAGTACTTC. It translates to CASTTKNEQYF. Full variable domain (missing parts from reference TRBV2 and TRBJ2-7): EPEVTQTPSHQVTQMGQEVILRCVPISNHLYFYWYRQILGQKVEFLVSFYNNEISEKSEIFDDQFSVERPDGSNFTLKIRSTKLEDSAMYFCASTTKNEQYFGPGTRLTVT.

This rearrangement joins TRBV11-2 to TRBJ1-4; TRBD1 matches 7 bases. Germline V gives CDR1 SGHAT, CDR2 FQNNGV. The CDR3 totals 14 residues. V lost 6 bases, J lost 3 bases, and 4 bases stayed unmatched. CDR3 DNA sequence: TGTGCCAGCAGGCCCACAGGGGCTAATGAAAAACTGTTTTTT. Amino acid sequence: CASRPTGANEKLFF.

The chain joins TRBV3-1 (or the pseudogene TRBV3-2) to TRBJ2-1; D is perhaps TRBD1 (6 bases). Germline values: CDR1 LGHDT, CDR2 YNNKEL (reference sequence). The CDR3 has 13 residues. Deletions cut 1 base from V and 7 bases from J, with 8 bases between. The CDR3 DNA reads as TGTGCCAGCAGCCAAGGGACAGAGAATGAGCAGTTCTTC. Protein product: CASSQGTENEQFF.

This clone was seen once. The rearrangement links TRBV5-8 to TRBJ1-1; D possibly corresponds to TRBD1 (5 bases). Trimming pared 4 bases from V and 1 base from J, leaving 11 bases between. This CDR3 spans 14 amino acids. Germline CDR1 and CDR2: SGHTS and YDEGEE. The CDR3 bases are TGTGCCAGCAGCGGGACGCCGGAGAACACTGAAGCTTTCTTT. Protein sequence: CASSGTPENTEAFF.

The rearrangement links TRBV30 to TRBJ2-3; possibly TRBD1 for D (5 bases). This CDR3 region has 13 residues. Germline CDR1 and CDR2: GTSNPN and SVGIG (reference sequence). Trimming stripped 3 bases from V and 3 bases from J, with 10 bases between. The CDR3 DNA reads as TGTGCCTGGAGCCAGGGCTTAACAGATACGCAGTATTTT. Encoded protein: CAWSQGLTDTQYF. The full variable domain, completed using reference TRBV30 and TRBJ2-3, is SQTIHQWPATLVQPVGSPLSLECTVEGTSNPNLYWYRQAAGRGLQLLFYSVGIGQISSEVPQNLSASRPQDRQFILSSKKLLLSDSGFYLCAWSQGLTDTQYFGPGTRLTVL.

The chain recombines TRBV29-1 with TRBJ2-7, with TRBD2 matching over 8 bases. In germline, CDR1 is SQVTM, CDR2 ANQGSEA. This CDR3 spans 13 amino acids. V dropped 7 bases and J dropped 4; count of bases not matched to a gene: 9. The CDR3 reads CSGGLGGGYEQYF. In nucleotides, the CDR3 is TGCAGCGGGGGACTAGGGGGAGGGTACGAGCAGTACTTC.

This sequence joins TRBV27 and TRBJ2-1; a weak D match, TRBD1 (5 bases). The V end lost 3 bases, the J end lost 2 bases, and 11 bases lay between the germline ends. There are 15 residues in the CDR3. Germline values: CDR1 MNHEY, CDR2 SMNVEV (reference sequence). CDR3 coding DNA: TGTGCCAGCAGTTTGGGTGGGGCCGCCTACAATGAGCAGTTCTTC. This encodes CASSLGGAAYNEQFF.

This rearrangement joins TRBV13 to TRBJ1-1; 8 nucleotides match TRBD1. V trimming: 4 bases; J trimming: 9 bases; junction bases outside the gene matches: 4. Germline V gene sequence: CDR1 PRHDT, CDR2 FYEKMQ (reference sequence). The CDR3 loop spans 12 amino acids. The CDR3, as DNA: TGTGCCAGCAGCTCGGACAGGGATCAAGCTTTCTTT. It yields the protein CASSSDRDQAFF. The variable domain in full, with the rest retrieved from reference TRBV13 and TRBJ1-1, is AAGVIQSPRHLIKEKRETATLKCYPIPRHDTVYWYQQGPGQDPQFLISFYEKMQSDKGSIPDRFSAQQFSDYHSELNMSSLELGDSALYFCASSSDRDQAFFGQGTRLTVV.

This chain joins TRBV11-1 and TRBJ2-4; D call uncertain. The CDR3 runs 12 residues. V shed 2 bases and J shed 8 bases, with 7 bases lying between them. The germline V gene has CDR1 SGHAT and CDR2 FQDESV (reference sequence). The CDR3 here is CASSLHEDIQYF. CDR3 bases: TGTGCCAGCAGCTTACACGAGGACATTCAGTACTTC.

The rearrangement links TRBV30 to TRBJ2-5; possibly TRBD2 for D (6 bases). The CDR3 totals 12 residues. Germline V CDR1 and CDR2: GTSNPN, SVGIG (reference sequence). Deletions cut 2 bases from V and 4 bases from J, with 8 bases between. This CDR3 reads CAWSPSVETQYF. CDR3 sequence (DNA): TGTGCCTGGAGTCCTAGCGTAGAGACCCAGTACTTC.

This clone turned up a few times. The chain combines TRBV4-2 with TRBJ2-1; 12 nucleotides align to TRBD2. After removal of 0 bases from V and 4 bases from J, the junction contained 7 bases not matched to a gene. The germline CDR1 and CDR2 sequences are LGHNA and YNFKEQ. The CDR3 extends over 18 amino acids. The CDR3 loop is CASSQEPLLAGGYNEQFF. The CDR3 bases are TGTGCCAGCAGCCAAGAACCCCTACTAGCGGGGGGTTACAATGAGCAGTTCTTC.

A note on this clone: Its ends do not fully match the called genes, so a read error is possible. This CDR3 is CATSGGGETQYF. In DNA form, the CDR3 reads TGTGCCACCAGTGGGGGGGGAGAGACCCAGTACTTC. The J gene is TRBJ2-5, the V gene TRBV28, with TRBD2 matching over 7 bases. Germline V gives CDR1 MDHEN, CDR2 SYDVKM. The CDR3 has 12 amino acids.

In DNA form, the CDR3 reads TGTGCCAGCAGTTACGGACAGGGACGCGATGAAAAACTGTTTTTT. Encoded protein: CASSYGQGRDEKLFF. The V call is TRBV6-6, the J call TRBJ1-4; TRBD1 aligns across 8 bases. This CDR3 spans 15 amino acids. The V segment lost 2 bases and the J segment 6 bases; nucleotides outside the gene matches: 5. Germline V lookup: CDR1 MNHNY, CDR2 SVGAGI (reference sequence).

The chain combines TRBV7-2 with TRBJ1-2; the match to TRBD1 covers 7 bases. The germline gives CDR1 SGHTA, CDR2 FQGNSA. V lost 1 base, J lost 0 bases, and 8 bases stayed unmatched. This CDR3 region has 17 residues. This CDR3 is CASSLESGGTSNYGYTF. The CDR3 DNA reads TGTGCCAGCAGCTTAGAATCAGGGGGGACTTCTAACTATGGCTACACCTTC.

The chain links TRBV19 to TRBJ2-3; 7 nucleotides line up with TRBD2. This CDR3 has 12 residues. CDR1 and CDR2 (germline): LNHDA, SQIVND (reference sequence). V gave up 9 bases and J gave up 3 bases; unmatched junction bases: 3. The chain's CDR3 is CASDSGTDTQYF. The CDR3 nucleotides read TGTGCCAGCGATAGCGGGACAGATACGCAGTATTTT.